This T cell receptor (beta chain) appears in the sequencing data of a study of T cell changes during pregnancy in multiple sclerosis. Data came from immunoSEQ multiplex PCR; TCRdb stores just in-frame clones and leaves some out. The sample records fewer than 85,000 clones, approximately 90% being singletons. Trimming took 0 bases from V and 10 from J, leaving 16 bases between them. This CDR3 region has 15 residues. Germline V gene data show CDR1 as MRHNA and CDR2 as SNTAGT. V usage is TRBV6-4 and J usage is TRBJ2-1; the D gene is possibly TRBD2 (7 bases). The TCR sequence derives from a female donor in good health, enrolled as a control in a pregnancy study. This sample comprised peripheral blood, obtained in the first trimester of pregnancy. CDR3 residues: CASSDSAGEGGEQFF. The CDR3 region has the DNA TGTGCCAGCAGTGACTCGGCGGGAGAGGGGGGGGAGCAGTTCTTC.